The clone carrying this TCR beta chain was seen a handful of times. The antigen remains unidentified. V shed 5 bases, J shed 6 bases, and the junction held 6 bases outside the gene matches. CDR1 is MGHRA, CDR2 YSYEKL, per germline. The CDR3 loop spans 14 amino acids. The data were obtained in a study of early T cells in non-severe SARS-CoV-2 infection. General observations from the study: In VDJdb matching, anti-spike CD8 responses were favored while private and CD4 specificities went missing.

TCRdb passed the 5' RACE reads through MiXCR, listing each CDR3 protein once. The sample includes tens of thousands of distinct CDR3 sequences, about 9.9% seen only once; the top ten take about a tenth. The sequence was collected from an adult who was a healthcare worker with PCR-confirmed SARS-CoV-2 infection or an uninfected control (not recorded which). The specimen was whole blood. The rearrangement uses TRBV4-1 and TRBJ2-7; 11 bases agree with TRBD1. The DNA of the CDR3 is TGCGCCAGCAGCACCCGGACAGGGGGCGGCGAGCAGTACTTC. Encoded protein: CASSTRTGGGEQYF.